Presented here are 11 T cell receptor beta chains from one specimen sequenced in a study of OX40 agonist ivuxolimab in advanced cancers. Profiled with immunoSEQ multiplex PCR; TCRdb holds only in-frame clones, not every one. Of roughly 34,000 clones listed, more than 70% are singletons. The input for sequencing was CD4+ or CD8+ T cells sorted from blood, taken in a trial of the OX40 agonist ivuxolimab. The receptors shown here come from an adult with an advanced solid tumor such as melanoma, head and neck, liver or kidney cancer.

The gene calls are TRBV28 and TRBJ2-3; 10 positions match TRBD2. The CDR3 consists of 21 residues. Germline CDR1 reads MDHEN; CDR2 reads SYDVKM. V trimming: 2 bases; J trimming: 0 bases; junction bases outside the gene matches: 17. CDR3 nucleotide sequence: TGTGCCAGCAGTTTACCCCTGCTAGCGGGGGCCTTCCCATCTAGCACAGATACGCAGTATTTT. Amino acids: CASSLPLLAGAFPSSTDTQYF.

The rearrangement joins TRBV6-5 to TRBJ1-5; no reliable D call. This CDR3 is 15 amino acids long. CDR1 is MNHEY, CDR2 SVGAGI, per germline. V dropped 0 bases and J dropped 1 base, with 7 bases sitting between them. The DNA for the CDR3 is TGTGCCAGCAGTTACTCTCTGGGGAGCAATCAGCCCCAGCATTTT. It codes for CASSYSLGSNQPQHF.

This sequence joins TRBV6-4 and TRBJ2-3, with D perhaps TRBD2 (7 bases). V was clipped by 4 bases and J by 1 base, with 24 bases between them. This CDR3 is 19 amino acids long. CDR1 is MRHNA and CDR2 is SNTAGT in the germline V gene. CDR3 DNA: TGTGCCAGCAGTGGGCCCGGGGGGCTAGCCCTGAGTGGCACAGATACGCAGTATTTT. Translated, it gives CASSGPGGLALSGTDTQYF.

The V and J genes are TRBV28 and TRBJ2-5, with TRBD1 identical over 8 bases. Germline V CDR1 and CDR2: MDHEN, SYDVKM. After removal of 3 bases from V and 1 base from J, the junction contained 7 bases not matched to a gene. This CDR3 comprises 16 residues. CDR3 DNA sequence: TGTGCCAGCAGTTTCCTCGGGACAGGCTCCCAAGAGACCCAGTACTTC. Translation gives CASSFLGTGSQETQYF.

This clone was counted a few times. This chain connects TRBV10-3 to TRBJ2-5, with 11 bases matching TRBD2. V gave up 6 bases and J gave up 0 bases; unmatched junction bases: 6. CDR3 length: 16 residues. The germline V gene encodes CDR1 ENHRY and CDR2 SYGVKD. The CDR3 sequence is CAISLTSGVYQETQYF. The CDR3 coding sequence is TGTGCCATCAGCCTGACTAGCGGGGTGTACCAAGAGACCCAGTACTTC.

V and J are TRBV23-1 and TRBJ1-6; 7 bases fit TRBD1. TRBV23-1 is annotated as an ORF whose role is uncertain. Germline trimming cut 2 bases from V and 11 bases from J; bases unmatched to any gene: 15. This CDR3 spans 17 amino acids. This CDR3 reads CASSQPRTGPYMAPLHF. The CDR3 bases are TGCGCCAGCAGTCAACCCCGGACAGGACCCTATATGGCACCCCTCCACTTT.

CDR3 sequence (DNA): TGCGCCAGCAGGTCCCCAAGCGGCAGCTTGAACACTGAAGCTTTCTTT. Protein sequence: CASRSPSGSLNTEAFF. V is TRBV5-1 and J is TRBJ1-1; D not certain. Germline V gene data show CDR1 as SGHRS and CDR2 as YFSETQ. CDR3 size: 16 residues. Trimming left V 5 bases short and J 0 bases short, with 17 bases between.

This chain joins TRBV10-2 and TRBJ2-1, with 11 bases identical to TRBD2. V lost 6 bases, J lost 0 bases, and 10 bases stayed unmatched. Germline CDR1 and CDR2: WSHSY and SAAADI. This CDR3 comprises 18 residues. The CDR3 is CASRVGLAGGRSYNEQFF. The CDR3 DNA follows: TGCGCCAGCAGGGTGGGGCTAGCGGGGGGCCGCTCCTACAATGAGCAGTTCTTC.

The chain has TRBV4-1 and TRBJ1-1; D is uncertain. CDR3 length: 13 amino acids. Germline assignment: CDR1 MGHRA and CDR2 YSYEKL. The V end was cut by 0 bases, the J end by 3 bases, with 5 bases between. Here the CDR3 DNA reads TGCGCCAGCAGCCAAGAACCGGACACTGAAGCTTTCTTT. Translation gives CASSQEPDTEAFF.

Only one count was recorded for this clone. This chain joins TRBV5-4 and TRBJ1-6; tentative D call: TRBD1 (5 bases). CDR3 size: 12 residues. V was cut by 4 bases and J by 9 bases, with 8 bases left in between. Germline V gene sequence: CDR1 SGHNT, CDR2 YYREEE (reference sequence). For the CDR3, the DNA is TGTGCCAGCAGCAGACAGTTTTCACCCCTCCACTTT. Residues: CASSRQFSPLHF.

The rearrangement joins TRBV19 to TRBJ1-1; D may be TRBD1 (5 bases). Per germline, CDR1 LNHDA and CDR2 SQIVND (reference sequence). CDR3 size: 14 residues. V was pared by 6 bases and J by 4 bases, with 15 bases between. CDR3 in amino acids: CASSQPGSSTEAFF. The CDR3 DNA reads TGTGCCAGTAGCCAACCAGGGTCGAGCACTGAAGCTTTCTTT.